These T cell receptor beta chains were read from a single sample in a study of cytomegalovirus exposure and HLA in healthy donors. TCRdb keeps only in-frame clones here, not all; method: immunoSEQ multiplex PCR. The sample has roughly 40,000 clones, roughly 80% seen once. The material sequenced was PBMCs. The receptors come from a man aged 45 to 65 in good health and CMV-seronegative. CDR3s include the opening cysteine and the closing phenylalanine or tryptophan. A D gene is named only where the DNA matches it firmly. For some rows the clone size is stated as once, few or many, or as a class when expanded; others skip it.

size	D	J	V	CDR3	DNA
once	.	TRBJ2-7	TRBV4-1	CASSQDSRFGDEQYF	TGCGCCAGCAGCCAAGATTCGAGGTTTGGAGACGAGCAGTACTTC
.	.	TRBJ2-7	TRBV9	CASSVESRGEQYF	TGTGCCAGCAGCGTAGAGAGTAGAGGCGAGCAGTACTTC
.	TRBD2	TRBJ2-5	TRBV5-1	CASSLLAGGRETQYF	TGCGCCAGCAGCCTCTTGGCGGGAGGAAGAGAGACCCAGTACTTC
once	.	TRBJ2-1	TRBV7-3	CASSGGELSYNEQFF	TGTGCCAGCTCTGGGGGCGAATTATCCTACAATGAGCAGTTCTTC
.	.	TRBJ1-1	TRBV28	CATLTVNTEAFF	TGTGCCACCCTAACAGTGAACACTGAAGCTTTCTTT
.	.	TRBJ2-7	TRBV7-9	CSSSPAYEQYF	TGTTCCAGCAGCCCAGCCTACGAGCAGTACTTC
.	TRBD1	TRBJ2-2	TRBV7-2	CASSPLPQGSGELFF	TGTGCCAGCAGCCCACTACCACAGGGGTCCGGGGAGCTGTTTTTT
.	TRBD2	TRBJ2-2	TRBV19	CASSMGLAWEGTGELFF	TGTGCCAGTAGTATGGGACTAGCGTGGGAGGGCACCGGGGAGCTGTTTTTT
.	TRBD1	TRBJ2-7	TRBV7-2	CASSLGTGGGYEQYF	TGTGCCAGCAGCTTAGGGACAGGGGGTGGCTACGAGCAGTACTTC
.	.	TRBJ1-2	TRBV11-1	CASSSLRDWRAGYTF	TGTGCCAGCAGCTCCCTCCGGGACTGGAGGGCTGGCTACACCTTC
.	TRBD2	TRBJ2-5	TRBV4-1	CASSQESGGAGSETQYF	TGCGCCAGCAGCCAAGAGAGCGGGGGGGCCGGGTCCGAGACCCAGTACTTC
.	TRBD2	TRBJ2-3	TRBV7-2	CASSSGTSGGTDTQYF	TGTGCCAGCAGCTCTGGGACTAGCGGGGGCACAGATACGCAGTATTTT
.	.	TRBJ1-1	TRBV14	CASSQDQGWDTEAFF	TGTGCCAGCAGCCAAGATCAGGGATGGGACACTGAAGCTTTCTTT
.	TRBD2	TRBJ2-5	TRBV11-1	CASSHPGGSPQETQYF	TGTGCCAGCAGCCATCCCGGGGGGAGCCCGCAAGAGACCCAGTACTTC
.	.	TRBJ2-3	TRBV15	CATRTASTDTQYF	TGTGCCACCAGGACAGCTAGCACAGATACGCAGTATTTT
.	.	TRBJ1-1	TRBV12-5	CASGLPGGGIEAFF	TGTGCTAGTGGTTTGCCCGGCGGGGGCATTGAAGCTTTCTTT
.	.	TRBJ2-5	TRBV25-1	CASSEFRDQGTQYF	TGTGCCAGCAGTGAATTCCGGGATCAAGGGACCCAGTACTTC
once	.	TRBJ1-3	TRBV7-2	CASSLASGGGNTIYF	TGTGCCAGCAGCTTAGCGTCGGGGGGGGGAAACACCATATATTTT
.	.	TRBJ2-1	TRBV5-1	CASSLAAGAYNEQFF	TGCGCCAGCAGCTTGGCTGCAGGTGCGTACAATGAGCAGTTCTTC
.	TRBD2	TRBJ2-7	TRBV9	CASSVTSGDSYEQYF	TGTGCCAGCAGCGTAACTAGCGGGGACTCCTACGAGCAGTACTTC
.	TRBD1	TRBJ1-1	TRBV29-1	CSGTRSRQGAGTEAFF	TGCAGCGGTACACGCTCCCGGCAGGGGGCGGGCACTGAAGCTTTCTTT
.	.	TRBJ1-6	TRBV7-2	CASSLNDASSSYNSPLHF	TGTGCCAGCAGCCTAAACGATGCGTCGAGCTCCTATAATTCACCCCTCCACTTT
.	TRBD2	TRBJ2-3	TRBV7-9	CASSSLAGDTQYF	TGTGCCAGCAGTTCACTAGCGGGGGATACGCAGTATTTT
.	TRBD1	TRBJ1-2	TRBV10-3	CAISESGQGAFGYTF	TGTGCCATCAGTGAGTCAGGGCAGGGGGCCTTTGGCTACACCTTC
.	.	TRBJ2-1	TRBV19	CASSIPAGEGAYNEQFF	TGTGCCAGTAGTATCCCCGCGGGGGAGGGGGCCTACAATGAGCAGTTCTTC
.	.	TRBJ1-2	TRBV10-2	CASSETGANYGYTF	TGCGCCAGCAGTGAAACAGGAGCTAACTATGGCTACACCTTC
once	TRBD2	TRBJ2-2	TRBV9	CASSPRTSGRTGELFF	TGTGCCAGCAGCCCTCGGACTAGCGGGAGGACCGGGGAGCTGTTTTTT
.	TRBD2	TRBJ2-3	TRBV19	CASSPTSGGTDTQYF	TGTGCCAGTAGTCCAACTAGCGGGGGCACAGATACGCAGTATTTT
.	.	TRBJ1-2	TRBV6-5	CASSYSGTNGYTF	TGTGCCAGCAGTTACTCGGGGACTAATGGCTACACCTTC
.	TRBD1	TRBJ1-2	TRBV6-1	CASGTGYGYTF	TGTGCCAGCGGGACAGGCTATGGCTACACCTTC
.	.	TRBJ2-1	TRBV5-5	CASSLEAGGVSYNEQFF	TGTGCCAGCAGCTTGGAGGCAGGCGGGGTTTCCTACAATGAGCAGTTCTTC
.	.	TRBJ1-2	TRBV18	CASSPYLVGDYGYTF	TGTGCCAGCTCACCATATTTGGTAGGGGACTATGGCTACACCTTC
.	.	TRBJ1-1	TRBV21-1	CASSKGYKQPPVTEAFF	TGTGCCAGCAGCAAGGGCTACAAGCAGCCACCGGTCACTGAAGCTTTCTTT
few	.	TRBJ1-1	TRBV4-1	CASSQVRANTEAFF	TGCGCCAGCAGCCAAGTGCGGGCGAACACTGAAGCTTTCTTT
once	.	TRBJ2-7	TRBV5-4	CASSFGQNEQYF	TGTGCCAGCAGCTTTGGACAGAACGAGCAGTACTTC
once	.	TRBJ2-1	TRBV7-3	CASSSIGGEQFF	TGTGCCAGCAGCTCAATAGGAGGTGAGCAGTTCTTC
.	TRBD2	TRBJ2-7	TRBV6-5	CASRRGLAGAYEQYF	TGTGCCAGCAGACGAGGACTAGCGGGAGCCTACGAGCAGTACTTC
.	.	TRBJ1-1	TRBV18	CASSLGGLTEAFF	TGTGCCAGCTCACTGGGGGGGCTTACTGAAGCTTTCTTT
.	.	TRBJ2-7	TRBV7-9	CASSFSGATRQEQYF	TGTGCCAGCAGCTTTTCAGGGGCAACTCGTCAGGAGCAGTACTTC
.	TRBD1	TRBJ2-7	TRBV11-2	CASSPPHDRDGEQYF	TGTGCCAGCAGCCCACCTCACGACAGGGATGGCGAGCAGTACTTC
.	TRBD1	TRBJ2-7	TRBV4-3	CASSQAYRGLSSYEQYF	TGCGCCAGCAGCCAAGCCTACAGGGGATTAAGCTCCTACGAGCAGTACTTC
.	.	TRBJ2-3	TRBV28	CASNGGETTDTQYF	TGTGCCAGCAACGGGGGAGAGACCACAGATACGCAGTATTTT
.	TRBD2	TRBJ2-2	TRBV10-1	CATPTEGTGGPNLAGELFF	TGCGCCACCCCAACAGAAGGGACGGGAGGGCCTAATCTTGCCGGGGAGCTGTTTTTT
.	.	TRBJ2-7	TRBV5-1	CASSTPDTYEQYF	TGCGCCAGCAGCACCCCTGACACCTACGAGCAGTACTTC
.	.	TRBJ2-5	TRBV5-1	CASSLMGTRQETQYF	TGCGCCAGCAGCTTGATGGGGACTCGGCAAGAGACCCAGTACTTC
.	TRBD1	TRBJ1-4	TRBV7-9	CASSHQSGQGNEKLFF	TGTGCCAGCAGCCACCAATCGGGACAGGGGAATGAAAAACTGTTTTTT
.	.	TRBJ2-1	TRBV29-1	CSALLGGFNEQFF	TGCAGCGCCCTGCTTGGGGGCTTCAATGAGCAGTTCTTC
.	TRBD1	TRBJ2-7	TRBV18	CASSSGQGYEQYF	TGTGCCAGCTCATCCGGACAGGGCTACGAGCAGTACTTC
few	TRBD2	TRBJ2-3	TRBV27	CASSWTSAGTDTQYF	TGTGCCAGCAGTTGGACTAGCGCGGGCACAGATACGCAGTATTTT
.	TRBD2	TRBJ2-7	TRBV15	CATSRIAGEDEQYF	TGTGCCACCAGCCGAATAGCGGGGGAGGACGAGCAGTACTTC
once	TRBD1	TRBJ2-6	TRBV2	CASSMTGTGANVLTF	TGTGCCAGCAGTATGACAGGGACTGGGGCCAACGTCCTGACTTTC
.	.	TRBJ1-3	TRBV15	CATSRPGAGNTIYF	TGTGCCACCAGCAGACCAGGGGCAGGAAACACCATATATTTT
.	TRBD1	TRBJ2-1	TRBV4-3	CASSPRYRGSYNEQFF	TGCGCCAGCAGCCCTCGCTACAGGGGCTCCTACAATGAGCAGTTCTTC
.	TRBD2	TRBJ2-7	TRBV11-1	CASSLGRTRGEQYF	TGTGCCAGCAGCTTGGGGCGGACTAGGGGCGAGCAGTACTTC
.	.	TRBJ2-7	TRBV7-6	CASSRAPVRDTRPYEQYF	TGTGCCAGCAGCCGCGCACCGGTCCGGGACACAAGGCCCTACGAGCAGTACTTC
.	.	TRBJ2-6	TRBV7-3	CASSLQGSTGANVLTF	TGTGCCAGCAGCTTACAGGGCTCCACCGGGGCCAACGTCCTGACTTTC
.	TRBD2	TRBJ2-5	TRBV5-4	CASSTLATSGGAFETQYF	TGTGCCAGCAGCACTCTGGCGACTAGCGGGGGGGCGTTTGAGACCCAGTACTTC
.	.	TRBJ2-2	TRBV7-3	CASSLNYAGELFF	TGTGCCAGCAGCTTAAACTACGCCGGGGAGCTGTTTTTT
once	TRBD1	TRBJ1-4	TRBV7-9	CASSLRQGGEKLFF	TGTGCCAGCAGCTTACGACAGGGTGGTGAAAAACTGTTTTTT
.	.	TRBJ1-1	TRBV6-6	CASKGDTEAFF	TGTGCCAGTAAGGGGGATACTGAAGCTTTCTTT